Presented here are 20 T cell receptor beta chains from one specimen sequenced in a study of shared clonotypes between healthy human individuals. Profiling relied on immunoSEQ multiplex PCR, and the TCRdb table lists in-frame clones only, not all of them. The data hold over 1.5 million clones, with roughly 98% observed a single time. Input material: naive CD4+ T cells sorted from blood. Sample subset: CD45RA+ positively selected. These receptors were collected from a young man in good health.

This rearrangement joins TRBV2 to TRBJ1-4, with D possibly being TRBD1 (6 bases). Germline V gene data show CDR1 as SNHLY and CDR2 as FYNNEI. V was shortened by 8 bases and J by 4 bases, with 14 bases between the two germline ends. This CDR3 is built from 14 residues. The CDR3 bases are TGTGCCAGCCGCCCCGACAGGTTTAATGAAAAACTGTTTTTT. It encodes CASRPDRFNEKLFF.

This rearrangement joins TRBV6-1 to TRBJ1-1, with 9 bases matching TRBD1. Germline CDR1 is MNHNS and CDR2 is SASEGT. V dropped 8 bases and J dropped 7; count of bases not matched to a gene: 14. The CDR3 has 15 residues. The CDR3 DNA is TGTGCCAGCGGGAAGGGACCGAGGACAGGGGATGAAGCTTTCTTT. As protein: CASGKGPRTGDEAFF.

This chain joins TRBV18 and TRBJ1-1; 9 bases map to TRBD1. V gave up 3 bases and J gave up 1 base; unmatched junction bases: 9. Looked up from germline, CDR1 is KGHSH and CDR2 is LQKENI. The CDR3 extends over 17 amino acids. The CDR3 region is CASSPAGTGTGNTEAFF. CDR3 DNA: TGTGCCAGCTCACCGGCCGGGACAGGGACGGGGAACACTGAAGCTTTCTTT.

V usage is TRBV19 and J usage is TRBJ2-7; TRBD2 aligns across 8 bases. The CDR3 totals 15 residues. CDR1 and CDR2 (germline): LNHDA, SQIVND (reference sequence). V lost 6 bases to trimming and J lost 4 bases; unmatched junction nucleotides: 11. In DNA form, the CDR3 reads TGTGCCAGTAGCACCGGGACTAGGGTGGTGTACGAGCAGTACTTC. It is translated as CASSTGTRVVYEQYF. Drawing the rest from reference TRBV19 and TRBJ2-7, the complete variable domain is DGGITQSPKYLFRKEGQNVTLSCEQNLNHDAMYWYRQDPGQGLRLIYYSQIVNDFQKGDIAEGYSVSREKKESFPLTVTSAQKNPTAFYLCASSTGTRVVYEQYFGPGTRLTVT.

The rearrangement links TRBV19 to TRBJ1-5; 7 bases agree with TRBD1. Losses at the gene ends were 4 bases for V and 0 bases for J; bases not matched to a gene: 6. Germline loops: CDR1 LNHDA, CDR2 SQIVND (reference sequence). There are 16 residues in the CDR3. Written as DNA, the CDR3 is TGTGCCAGTAGTACTCACAGGGGTCTTAGCAATCAGCCCCAGCATTTT. Translated: CASSTHRGLSNQPQHF.

J is TRBJ2-5 and V is TRBV18; perhaps D is TRBD1 or TRBD2 (5 bases each). V was shortened by 3 bases and J by 1 base, with 12 bases between the two germline ends. Germline V lookup: CDR1 KGHSH, CDR2 LQKENI. The length of the CDR3 is 15 residues. The chain's CDR3 is CASSPEGTFQETQYF. The CDR3 coding sequence is TGTGCCAGCTCACCTGAAGGGACCTTCCAAGAGACCCAGTACTTC.

V gene TRBV6-1 combines with J gene TRBJ1-2; perhaps TRBD1 as D (5 bases). Trimming cost V 6 bases and J 8 bases, with 16 bases left between them. The germline V gene has CDR1 MNHNS and CDR2 SASEGT. The CDR3 totals 13 residues. The CDR3 is CASSRDLSVGYTF. The CDR3 coding sequence is TGTGCCAGCAGCCGGGACCTGTCCGTGGGCTACACCTTC.

The chain employs TRBV10-2 and TRBJ1-2; no definite D call. Trimming pared 1 base from V and 5 bases from J, leaving 17 bases between. Germline V CDR1 and CDR2: WSHSY, SAAADI. There are 16 residues in the CDR3. The CDR3 loop reads CASSEWGAVFGYGYTF. As DNA, the CDR3 is TGCGCCAGCAGTGAGTGGGGTGCTGTATTCGGGTATGGCTACACCTTC.

The rearrangement joins TRBV7-3 to TRBJ2-1; no definite D call. Germline values: CDR1 SGHTA, CDR2 FQGTGA. Trimming left V 2 bases short and J 5 bases short, with 7 bases between. The CDR3 is 13 residues long. CDR3 coding DNA: TGTGCCAGCAGCTTAGGGGTAGACAATGAGCAGTTCTTC. Its protein is CASSLGVDNEQFF.

The chain combines TRBV5-1 with TRBJ2-3; weak D call: TRBD1 (6 bases). Per the germline V gene, CDR1 is SGHRS and CDR2 is YFSETQ. V was trimmed by 2 bases and J by 0 bases, leaving 13 bases between them. The CDR3 covers 16 residues. CDR3 sequence: CASSFGTKTSTDTQYF. The DNA for the CDR3 is TGCGCCAGCAGCTTCGGGACAAAAACTAGCACAGATACGCAGTATTTT.

The V and J genes are TRBV5-5 and TRBJ2-1; possibly TRBD1 or TRBD2 for D (5 bases each). V lost 4 bases and J lost 10, with 9 bases in between. In germline, CDR1 is SGHKS, CDR2 YYEKEE (reference sequence). The CDR3 runs to 11 residues. CDR3 sequence reads: CASSMGREQFF. The CDR3 DNA reads as TGTGCCAGCAGCATGGGACGGGAGCAGTTCTTC.

The V call is TRBV6-4, the J call TRBJ1-2, with TRBD1 matching over 9 bases. Per germline, CDR1 MRHNA and CDR2 SNTAGT. This CDR3 spans 14 amino acids. After removal of 2 bases from V and 6 bases from J, the junction contained 4 bases not matched to a gene. The CDR3 spells CASSDIYRGHGYTF. The DNA of the CDR3 is TGTGCCAGCAGTGACATCTACAGGGGGCATGGCTACACCTTC.

The rearrangement joins TRBV4-1 to TRBJ2-1; no definite D call. Trimming shortened V by 4 bases and J by 5 bases, and 12 bases separated the two germline ends. CDR3 length equals 14 residues. Germline V lookup: CDR1 MGHRA, CDR2 YSYEKL. The CDR3 here is CASSLKEVHNEQFF. The CDR3, as DNA: TGCGCCAGCAGCCTAAAGGAAGTTCACAATGAGCAGTTCTTC.

The chain employs TRBV7-9 and TRBJ2-2; D not resolved. The V end lost 5 bases, the J end lost 9 bases, and 10 bases lay between the germline ends. Germline V CDR1 and CDR2: SEHNR, FQNEAQ (reference sequence). The CDR3 totals 12 residues. CDR3 amino acids: CASSHETRELFF. The CDR3 DNA reads as TGTGCCAGCAGCCACGAAACTAGGGAGCTGTTTTTT.

This chain links TRBV6-6 with TRBJ2-7, with D tentatively TRBD2 (6 bases). The CDR3 loop spans 13 amino acids. Germline V gives CDR1 MNHNY, CDR2 SVGAGI (reference sequence). The germline V and J ends were trimmed by 4 bases and 3 bases, with 10 bases remaining between them. This CDR3 is CASSLAARYEQYF. The CDR3 coding sequence is TGTGCCAGCAGTTTAGCGGCCCGCTACGAGCAGTACTTC.

With regard to this clone: Additional DNA sequences in this sample encode the identical CDR3. The chain has TRBV7-8 and TRBJ2-7; D perhaps matches TRBD2 (6 bases). CDR1 SGHVS and CDR2 FQNEAQ come from the germline V gene. V dropped 1 base and J dropped 7 bases, with 8 bases sitting between them. The CDR3 extends over 12 amino acids. The CDR3, as DNA: TGTGCCAGCAGCTTAGGAGGAGGGGAGCAGTACTTC. Its translation: CASSLGGGEQYF.

The rearrangement uses TRBV5-1 and TRBJ2-5; tentative D call: TRBD2 (5 bases). Trimming took 1 base from V and 1 from J, leaving 8 bases between them. CDR1 SGHRS and CDR2 YFSETQ come from the germline V gene. The CDR3 spans 14 residues. CDR3 loop: CASSLISVQETQYF. The CDR3 DNA reads TGCGCCAGCAGCTTGATTAGCGTCCAAGAGACCCAGTACTTC. Together with reference TRBV5-1 and TRBJ2-5, the CDR3 gives the full variable domain: KAGVTQTPRYLIKTRGQQVTLSCSPISGHRSVSWYQQTPGQGLQFLFEYFSETQRNKGNFPGRFSGRQFSNSRSEMNVSTLELGDSALYLCASSLISVQETQYFGPGTRLLVL.

This clone was recorded once. The genes are TRBV5-1 and TRBJ2-2, with D possibly TRBD2 on 6 matching bases. This CDR3 region has 14 residues. The V gene's germline CDR1 is SGHRS and CDR2 YFSETQ. V dropped 5 bases and J dropped 3 bases, with 11 bases sitting between them. CDR3 loop: CASSGGDDTGELFF. For the CDR3, the DNA is TGCGCCAGCAGTGGAGGGGATGACACCGGGGAGCTGTTTTTT.

The chain links TRBV19 to TRBJ2-3; maybe TRBD1 (5 bases). CDR1 LNHDA and CDR2 SQIVND come from the germline V gene (reference sequence). The CDR3 totals 14 residues. Trimming took 4 bases from V and 0 from J, leaving 8 bases between them. The CDR3 loop reads CASSRGGSTDTQYF. DNA for the CDR3: TGTGCCAGTAGTAGGGGCGGAAGCACAGATACGCAGTATTTT.

This clone has just one count. This chain uses TRBV4-3 with TRBJ2-2, with D perhaps matching TRBD1 (6 bases). CDR1 LGHNA and CDR2 YSLEER come from the germline V gene. V lost 0 bases and J lost 6, with 14 bases in between. The CDR3 loop spans 16 amino acids. The CDR3 region is CASSQDPGVQAGELFF. CDR3 DNA: TGCGCCAGCAGCCAAGATCCAGGGGTCCAGGCCGGGGAGCTGTTTTTT.